This T cell receptor (beta chain) came from a study of T cell responses to AZD1222 COVID-19 vaccine. About the research overall: Both about-4-week and about-12-week second-dose recipients were combined.

Assay: immunoSEQ multiplex PCR; the TCRdb copy retains only in-frame clones and omits some. The table records 150,000 or so clones, about nine tenths of them present only once. CDR3 length equals 14 residues. V lost 0 bases and J lost 4, with 7 bases in between. Germline CDR1 MNHNS, CDR2 SASEGT. V usage is TRBV6-1 and J usage is TRBJ1-5; D is unresolved. The TCR was taken from an adult in good health. Sequenced here: peripheral blood, sampled on day 0 of AZD1222 vaccination. As DNA, the CDR3 is TGTGCCAGCAGTGAAGCGCCCGGTAATCAGCCCCAGCATTTT. Its translation is CASSEAPGNQPQHF.